The clone carrying this TCR beta chain was found a few times. Its specificity is not known. This sample stems from a study of T cells after yellow fever vaccination. Overall study context: Fractions of low cell number were prepared using SMART-Seq v4 Ultra Low Input.

The ends were cut back, 2 bases at V and 5 bases at J, with 12 bases in the middle. Germline lookup yields CDR1 MDHEN and CDR2 SYDVKM. The CDR3 sequence is 14 residues long. Using its own MiXCR run on the 5' RACE reads, TCRdb lists one record per CDR3 protein. The sample shows approximately 300,000 distinct CDR3 sequences, around 7.3% of them seen only once. Points from the study as a whole: Weaker, the secondary response had a peak occurring faster, on day 5 versus 15.

The starting material was PBMCs, obtained more than 35 days after the first yellow fever vaccination. The rearrangement joins TRBV28 to TRBJ1-2; D possibly corresponds to TRBD1 (6 bases). The receptor was isolated from a young man who received the YFV17D yellow fever vaccine. Written as DNA, the CDR3 is TGTGCCAGCAGTTTACGACAGGCCTTTTATGGCTACACCTTC. It encodes CASSLRQAFYGYTF.